A single sample gave rise to the 17 T cell receptor beta chains below, sequenced in a study of blood T cell repertoires in COVID-19. The repertoire was sequenced with immunoSEQ multiplex PCR; TCRdb's copy has only in-frame clones and lacks some. The sample contains 250,000 to 350,000 clones, approximately 92% of which appear only once. Sequencing was performed on PBMCs or T cells enriched from blood (not recorded which). The receptors were gathered from a woman aged 30 to 39 who had recovered from COVID-19.

The rearrangement joins TRBV24-1 to TRBJ1-1; D is ambiguous. The CDR3 extends over 13 amino acids. Germline CDR1 and CDR2: KGHDR and SFDVKD. Trimming removed 8 bases at V and 2 bases at J, with 11 bases between. CDR3 sequence: CATIGGPNTEAFF. The CDR3 region has the DNA TGTGCCACCATTGGAGGCCCAAACACTGAAGCTTTCTTT.

The chain carries TRBV6-1 and TRBJ2-5; maybe TRBD2 (6 bases). Trimming stripped 1 base from V and 8 bases from J, with 14 bases between. CDR1 and CDR2 (germline): MNHNS, SASEGT. CDR3 length: 14 amino acids. Here the CDR3 DNA reads TGTGCCAGCAGTGAAGAGACTAGAAGCAAAACCCAGTACTTC. It is translated as CASSEETRSKTQYF.

The chain recombines TRBV3-1 (or the pseudogene TRBV3-2) with TRBJ1-2; TRBD1 might be the D (6 bases). Germline CDR1 reads LGHDT; CDR2 reads YNNKEL (reference sequence). This CDR3 has 16 amino acids. The V gene lost 4 bases and the J gene lost 8 bases, with 23 bases spanning the gap. CDR3 protein: CASSLQSGGELNGYTF. The CDR3 DNA is TGTGCCAGCAGCCTCCAGTCGGGGGGCGAGCTTAACGGCTACACCTTC.

The CDR3 coding sequence is TGTGCCAGCAGTGAATTGGTGGGACAGGGGTCTGGAAACACTGAAGCTTTCTTT. Amino acid sequence: CASSELVGQGSGNTEAFF. This rearrangement joins TRBV2 to TRBJ1-1; the match to TRBD1 covers 10 bases. Trimming removed 2 bases from V and 2 bases from J; junction bases left unmatched: 11. The CDR3 has 18 residues. CDR1 and CDR2 from the germline V gene are SNHLY and FYNNEI. Full variable domain (outside the CDR3, taken from reference TRBV2 and TRBJ1-1): EPEVTQTPSHQVTQMGQEVILRCVPISNHLYFYWYRQILGQKVEFLVSFYNNEISEKSEIFDDQFSVERPDGSNFTLKIRSTKLEDSAMYFCASSELVGQGSGNTEAFFGQGTRLTVV.

The gene calls are TRBV9 and TRBJ1-2; TRBD1 matches 8 bases. Germline CDR1 SGDLS, CDR2 YYNGEE. With V trimmed by 7 bases and J by 2 bases, 4 bases remained unmatched. This CDR3 has 13 amino acids. The CDR3 DNA reads as TGTGCCAGCGCACAGGGGGAGAACTATGGCTACACCTTC. Translating gives CASAQGENYGYTF.

This rearrangement joins TRBV5-8 to TRBJ1-2, with 7 bases identical to TRBD1. Trimming at V came to 6 bases and at J to 8 bases, leaving 7 bases not matched to a gene. Germline CDR1 reads SGHTS; CDR2 reads YDEGEE. The CDR3 loop spans 12 amino acids. The CDR3 region is CASTLTGKGYTF. CDR3 bases: TGTGCCAGCACCCTGACAGGGAAGGGCTACACCTTC.

This clone was seen more than once but under ten times. V and J are TRBV6-7 and TRBJ1-3; perhaps TRBD1 as D (6 bases). TRBV6-7 is an ORF, with its function uncertain. The CDR3 length is 15 residues. V dropped 2 bases and J dropped 7 bases, with 15 bases sitting between them. CDR3 amino acids: CASSYEQGFRNTIYF. The CDR3 DNA sequence: TGTGCCAGCAGTTACGAGCAGGGGTTTAGGAACACCATATATTTT.

This chain uses TRBV5-5 with TRBJ1-2; perhaps TRBD1 as D (6 bases). The CDR3 contains 14 residues. Trimming took 2 bases from V and 7 from J, leaving 15 bases between them. Germline loops: CDR1 SGHKS, CDR2 YYEKEE (reference sequence). CDR3 residues: CASSLVQGEGGYTF. CDR3 bases: TGTGCCAGCAGCTTAGTACAGGGCGAGGGTGGCTACACCTTC.

This clone was detected only once. The chain has TRBV18 and TRBJ2-3, with 16 nucleotides matching TRBD2. CDR1 and CDR2 from the germline V gene are KGHSH and LQKENI. This CDR3 is built from 18 residues. After removal of 3 bases from V and 1 base from J, the junction contained 4 bases not matched to a gene. The CDR3 DNA follows: TGTGCCAGCTCACCCCCGGGACTAGCGGGGGGGCGCACAGATACGCAGTATTTT. Protein sequence: CASSPPGLAGGRTDTQYF.

The gene calls are TRBV19 and TRBJ1-5; D is ambiguous. Deletions cut 0 bases from V and 6 bases from J, with 6 bases between. The CDR3 runs to 13 residues. From germline, CDR1 is LNHDA and CDR2 SQIVND (reference sequence). The CDR3 loop reads CASSIDERQPQHF. The CDR3 DNA reads TGTGCCAGTAGTATAGATGAGCGTCAGCCCCAGCATTTT.

This sequence joins TRBV28 and TRBJ1-5, with 9 bases that match TRBD1. Trimming cost V 6 bases and J 9 bases; bases outside gene matches: 15. This CDR3 is built from 16 residues. Germline V gives CDR1 MDHEN, CDR2 SYDVKM. CDR3 in DNA: TGTGCCAGCAGCCGAGGGACAGGGTGGAACATGTGGCCCCAGCATTTT. This encodes CASSRGTGWNMWPQHF. The full variable domain, with the rest looked up from reference TRBV28 and TRBJ1-5, is DVKVTQSSRYLVKRTGEKVFLECVQDMDHENMFWYRQDPGLGLRLIYFSYDVKMKEKGDIPEGYSVSREKKERFSLILESASTNQTSMYLCASSRGTGWNMWPQHFGDGTRLSIL.

The chain carries TRBV7-2 and TRBJ2-1, with TRBD2 as a possible D gene (7 bases). CDR3 size: 16 residues. CDR1 and CDR2 from the germline V gene are SGHTA and FQGNSA. The V end lost 3 bases, the J end lost 3 bases, and 15 bases lay between the germline ends. The CDR3 nucleotides are TGTGCCAGCAGCTTCGTGGGGGCGGGGGTCTACAATGAGCAGTTCTTC. Amino acids: CASSFVGAGVYNEQFF. Filled out from reference TRBV7-2 and TRBJ2-1, the complete variable domain reads GAGVSQSPSNKVTEKGKDVELRCDPISGHTALYWYRQSLGQGLEFLIYFQGNSAPDKSGLPSDRFSAERTGGSVSTLTIQRTQQEDSAVYLCASSFVGAGVYNEQFFGPGTRLTVL.

This sequence joins TRBV5-1 and TRBJ1-1; weak D call: TRBD1 (6 bases). The CDR3 runs to 13 residues. The germline V gene has CDR1 SGHRS and CDR2 YFSETQ. V lost 6 bases and J lost 3, with 12 bases in between. CDR3: CASNNGQYTEAFF. DNA for the CDR3: TGCGCCAGCAACAACGGACAGTACACTGAAGCTTTCTTT. Drawing the rest from reference TRBV5-1 and TRBJ1-1, the complete variable domain is KAGVTQTPRYLIKTRGQQVTLSCSPISGHRSVSWYQQTPGQGLQFLFEYFSETQRNKGNFPGRFSGRQFSNSRSEMNVSTLELGDSALYLCASNNGQYTEAFFGQGTRLTVV.

The chain is built from TRBV15 and TRBJ2-7, with D tentatively TRBD2 (5 bases). The CDR3 extends over 16 amino acids. The V gene's germline CDR1 is LNHNV and CDR2 YYDKDF (reference sequence). Deletions cut 1 base from V and 0 bases from J, with 13 bases between. The CDR3: CATSRGVTTHSYEQYF. CDR3 nucleotide sequence: TGTGCCACCAGCAGAGGGGTGACTACCCACTCCTACGAGCAGTACTTC.

This clone was detected once. The CDR3 DNA reads TGTGCCAGCAGTCACGGGGGACAGATCCCTGAAGCTTTCTTT. It translates to CASSHGGQIPEAFF. V is TRBV28 and J is TRBJ1-1; 7 bases are a match to TRBD1. This CDR3 has 14 residues. Germline CDR1 reads MDHEN; CDR2 reads SYDVKM. Trimming removed 5 bases from V and 6 bases from J; junction bases left unmatched: 9.

This sequence joins TRBV11-3 and TRBJ2-1; D is unresolved. The V and J ends lost 1 base and 9 bases respectively, with 10 bases between them. The germline gives CDR1 SGHNT, CDR2 YENEEA. CDR3 length: 13 residues. CDR3 nucleotides: TGTGCCAGCAGCTTAGTTTCTTTCAGTGAGCAGTTCTTC. As protein: CASSLVSFSEQFF.

DNA of the CDR3: TGTGCCAGTACACGGGACAGGGCTAATTCACCCCTCCACTTT. This gives the protein CASTRDRANSPLHF. The V and J genes are TRBV2 and TRBJ1-6; 9 bases are a match to TRBD1. This CDR3 has 14 residues. V dropped 9 bases and J dropped 6; count of bases not matched to a gene: 6. Per germline, CDR1 SNHLY and CDR2 FYNNEI.